This passage covers 20 T cell receptor beta chains from one sample sequenced in a study of T cell changes during pregnancy in multiple sclerosis. Data came from immunoSEQ multiplex PCR; TCRdb stores just in-frame clones and leaves some out. This table holds roughly 14,000 clones, approximately 80% found once. Here the sequenced sample was CD8+ T cells from peripheral blood mononuclear cells, taken after pregnancy. The receptor source for this set is a female donor in good health, enrolled as a control in a pregnancy study.

The V gene is TRBV13, the J gene TRBJ1-2; 7 bases line up with TRBD1. J lost 1 base, V lost 5 bases, and 7 bases had no gene match. This CDR3 spans 15 amino acids. Germline assignment: CDR1 PRHDT and CDR2 FYEKMQ (reference sequence). CDR3 residues: CASSTFDRDNYGYTF. CDR3 bases: TGTGCCAGCAGCACCTTCGACAGGGATAACTATGGCTACACCTTC.

V gene TRBV5-4 combines with J gene TRBJ1-1; a possible D gene is TRBD1 (5 bases). There are 12 residues in the CDR3. The V end lost 4 bases, the J end lost 7 bases, and 11 bases lay between the germline ends. Germline CDR1 and CDR2: SGHNT and YYREEE (reference sequence). The CDR3 reads CASSPAGLEAFF. The CDR3 coding sequence is TGTGCCAGCAGCCCGGCGGGGCTTGAAGCTTTCTTT.

This chain links TRBV9 with TRBJ2-3; 9 nucleotides agree with TRBD2. V shed 3 bases, J shed 2 bases, and the junction held 7 bases outside the gene matches. Germline-derived CDR1 and CDR2 are SGDLS and YYNGEE. The CDR3 has 16 amino acids. CDR3: CASSAGTSRSTDTQYF. The CDR3 bases are TGTGCCAGCAGCGCCGGGACTAGCCGCTCCACAGATACGCAGTATTTT.

This CDR3 is CASSLGTLRPSPYGYTF. As DNA, the CDR3 is TGCGCCAGCAGCCTTGGGACACTCAGACCATCTCCGTATGGCTACACCTTC. The rearrangement joins TRBV4-3 to TRBJ1-2; a possible D gene is TRBD1 (6 bases). The germline CDR1 and CDR2 sequences are LGHNA and YSLEER. The CDR3 is 17 residues long. V lost 4 bases, J lost 5 bases, and 23 bases lay in between.

This clone was picked up a small number of times. The J gene is TRBJ2-7, the V gene TRBV27, with D tentatively TRBD2 (5 bases). CDR1 is MNHEY and CDR2 is SMNVEV in the germline V gene (reference sequence). V was shortened by 5 bases and J by 2 bases, with 16 bases between the two germline ends. The CDR3 length is 15 residues. The CDR3 spells CASSPAGGGTYEQYF. The CDR3 nucleotides read TGTGCCAGCAGTCCCGCCGGCGGAGGAACCTACGAGCAGTACTTC.

The chain is built from TRBV7-9 and TRBJ1-2; D is undetermined. This CDR3 region has 19 residues. Germline-derived CDR1 and CDR2 are SEHNR and FQNEAQ (reference sequence). V was clipped by 3 bases and J by 2 bases, with 25 bases between them. The CDR3 bases are TGTGCCAGCAGCTTTCCCATTAATGCGGGTCTCCAGAAAAACTATGGCTACACCTTC. This codes for CASSFPINAGLQKNYGYTF. Together with reference TRBV7-9 and TRBJ1-2, the CDR3 gives the full variable domain: DTGVSQNPRHKITKRGQNVTFRCDPISEHNRLYWYRQTLGQGPEFLTYFQNEAQLEKSRLLSDRFSAERPKGSFSTLEIQRTEQGDSAMYLCASSFPINAGLQKNYGYTFGSGTRLTVV.

The chain uses TRBV30 and TRBJ1-2; tentative D call: TRBD1 (5 bases). Germline loops: CDR1 GTSNPN, CDR2 SVGIG (reference sequence). There are 13 residues in the CDR3. Trimming left V 1 base short and J 6 bases short, with 12 bases between. The CDR3 nucleotides read TGTGCCTGGAGTGGTGGTACGGGGGATGGCTACACCTTC. It yields the protein CAWSGGTGDGYTF.

The rearrangement joins TRBV7-6 to TRBJ1-3, with D possibly TRBD1 on 5 matching bases. Germline loops: CDR1 SGHVS, CDR2 FNYEAQ. CDR3 length: 13 residues. Trimming removed 5 bases from V and 3 bases from J, with 8 bases in between. CDR3 sequence: CASSQGGGNTIYF. In nucleotides, the CDR3 is TGTGCCAGCAGCCAGGGTGGTGGAAACACCATATATTTT.

This chain joins TRBV5-6 and TRBJ2-1, with TRBD2 matching over 8 bases. The germline CDR1 and CDR2 sequences are SGHDT and YYEEEE. V gave up 4 bases and J gave up 8 bases; unmatched junction bases: 17. The CDR3 covers 17 residues. CDR3 amino acids: CASSGLAGSLPGDEQFF. In DNA, the CDR3 is TGTGCCAGCAGCGGATTAGCGGGGAGCCTTCCGGGAGATGAGCAGTTCTTC. Variable domain in full (rest from reference TRBV5-6 and TRBJ2-1): DAGVTQSPTHLIKTRGQQVTLRCSPKSGHDTVSWYQQALGQGPQFIFQYYEEEERQRGNFPDRFSGHQFPNYSSELNVNALLLGDSALYLCASSGLAGSLPGDEQFFGPGTRLTVL.

This clone has a single count. V and J are TRBV7-2 and TRBJ2-1; 9 positions match TRBD2. The CDR3 contains 16 residues. From germline, CDR1 is SGHTA and CDR2 FQGNSA. V was pared by 1 base and J by 7 bases, with 8 bases of the junction left unmatched. CDR3 sequence reads: CASSLGDAGGLNEQFF. In DNA, the CDR3 is TGTGCCAGCAGCTTAGGAGACGCGGGGGGGTTGAATGAGCAGTTCTTC.

V usage is TRBV4-1 and J usage is TRBJ1-2, with 7 bases that match TRBD1. This CDR3 region has 16 residues. Germline V gene data show CDR1 as MGHRA and CDR2 as YSYEKL. J gave up 4 bases and V 1 base, and 9 bases lay outside the gene matches. The CDR3 DNA is TGCGCCAGCAGCCAAGTTTCGCAGGGGGATCCCTATGGCTACACCTTC. This codes for CASSQVSQGDPYGYTF.

V is TRBV5-1 and J is TRBJ2-1, with 10 bases that match TRBD2. The length of the CDR3 is 15 residues. The V segment lost 3 bases and the J segment 8 bases; nucleotides outside the gene matches: 8. Germline V gives CDR1 SGHRS, CDR2 YFSETQ. CDR3 in DNA: TGCGCCAGCAGCTATCTAGCGGGAGCTAGGGATGAGCAGTTCTTC. Amino acid sequence: CASSYLAGARDEQFF. Full variable domain (remainder filled in from reference TRBV5-1 and TRBJ2-1): KAGVTQTPRYLIKTRGQQVTLSCSPISGHRSVSWYQQTPGQGLQFLFEYFSETQRNKGNFPGRFSGRQFSNSRSEMNVSTLELGDSALYLCASSYLAGARDEQFFGPGTRLTVL.

J is TRBJ2-7 and V is TRBV21-1; the table's D call of TRBD1 was not tested on the DNA. TRBV21-1 is designated a pseudogene. The CDR3 runs to 12 residues. CDR3 nucleotide sequence: TGTGCCAGCAACCTCCCAGTCTACGAGCAGTACTTC. Amino acids: CASNLPVYEQYF.

The chain has TRBV13 and TRBJ1-2; D is uncertain. Between the trimmed V and J ends, which lost 5 bases and 7 bases, there was a span of 29 bases. The germline V gene encodes CDR1 PRHDT and CDR2 FYEKMQ (reference sequence). The CDR3 is 18 residues long. The CDR3 loop is CASSHPDRVFGEHLGYTF. CDR3 in DNA: TGTGCCAGCAGCCATCCCGACCGGGTCTTTGGTGAACACCTTGGCTACACCTTC.

This clone was recorded once. The chain couples TRBV4-2 to TRBJ1-1; 10 bases match TRBD1. Germline V gives CDR1 LGHNA, CDR2 YNFKEQ. Trimming at V came to 1 base and at J to 4 bases, leaving 9 bases not matched to a gene. This CDR3 has 17 amino acids. The CDR3 spells CASSQAVDRGPFTEAFF. DNA for the CDR3: TGTGCCAGCAGCCAAGCAGTCGACAGGGGGCCTTTCACTGAAGCTTTCTTT.

This clone has a single count. The chain recombines TRBV4-2 with TRBJ2-7, with D tentatively TRBD2 (5 bases). Trimming took 0 bases from V and 2 from J, leaving 11 bases between them. The CDR3 contains 15 residues. In germline, CDR1 is LGHNA, CDR2 YNFKEQ. The CDR3 DNA follows: TGTGCCAGCAGCCAAGATACGGGGTCCCCCTACGAGCAGTACTTC. Protein product: CASSQDTGSPYEQYF.

The sample holds a few counts of this clone. The chain is built from TRBV28 and TRBJ1-5; unclear D gene. The CDR3 is made up of 16 amino acids. Germline V gene sequence: CDR1 MDHEN, CDR2 SYDVKM. Trimming removed 5 bases at V and 0 bases at J, with 14 bases between. The chain's CDR3 is CASSPLLVSSNQPQHF. The CDR3 bases are TGTGCCAGCAGTCCACTACTCGTTTCTAGCAATCAGCCCCAGCATTTT.

The CDR3 reads CASSPTIASTEAFF. CDR3 coding DNA: TGTGCCAGCAGCCCAACTATCGCGTCCACTGAAGCTTTCTTT. This chain connects TRBV7-8 to TRBJ1-1; D is unresolved. CDR1 and CDR2 from the germline V gene are SGHVS and FQNEAQ. The V end was cut by 5 bases, the J end by 4 bases, with 14 bases between. This CDR3 has 14 amino acids.

This clone was counted once. The rearrangement links TRBV7-2 to TRBJ1-1; 9 bases line up with TRBD1. Trimming removed 5 bases from V and 5 bases from J; junction bases left unmatched: 6. This CDR3 has 14 residues. The V gene's germline CDR1 is SGHTA and CDR2 FQGNSA. CDR3 in DNA: TGTGCCAGCAGCGGGACAGGGAAAAAAACTGAAGCTTTCTTT. Amino acids: CASSGTGKKTEAFF.

The chain combines TRBV25-1 with TRBJ2-7, with D perhaps TRBD2 (5 bases). Germline CDR1 is MGHDK and CDR2 is SYGVNS. CDR3 size: 12 residues. The V gene lost 7 bases and the J gene lost 0 bases, with 7 bases spanning the gap. The CDR3 sequence: CASTRGSYEQYF. The CDR3 DNA reads as TGTGCCAGCACCCGGGGCTCCTACGAGCAGTACTTC.